A single sample is the source of the 13 T cell receptor beta chains below, sequenced in a study of T cells in Graves' hyperthyroidism and ophthalmopathy. RNA transcripts were the template for amplifying TCR beta CDR3 regions. HTBI primers were the set used in a first-round RT-PCR of the TCR CDR3. Each CDR3 protein is one row after TCRdb ran MiXCR on the multiplex PCR reads. This table has some 400,000 distinct CDR3 sequences, about 13% appearing once. Sequenced sample: blood. These receptor sequences come from a man aged 30 to 45 with Graves' hyperthyroidism that later progressed to Graves' ophthalmopathy.

Ten or more counts support this clonotype. The chain is built from TRBV5-1 and TRBJ2-7; TRBD1 matches at 9 bases. Germline values: CDR1 SGHRS, CDR2 YFSETQ. This CDR3 region has 19 residues. Losses at the gene ends were 3 bases for V and 0 bases for J; bases not matched to a gene: 16. The CDR3: CASSYQTGQGPLSSYEQYF. Here the CDR3 DNA reads TGCGCCAGCAGCTACCAAACAGGACAGGGGCCCTTGAGCTCCTACGAGCAGTACTTC.

The V gene is TRBV28, the J gene TRBJ2-2; 7 nucleotides agree with TRBD1. This CDR3 has 16 residues. The germline V gene has CDR1 MDHEN and CDR2 SYDVKM. Trimming at V came to 7 bases and at J to 4 bases, leaving 12 bases not matched to a gene. The CDR3 is CASTLPGTDFTGELFF. CDR3 DNA: TGTGCCAGCACCTTACCCGGGACAGATTTCACCGGGGAGCTGTTTTTT.

This sequence joins TRBV14 and TRBJ1-1, with TRBD1 as a possible D gene (6 bases). The CDR3 sequence is 17 residues long. Trimming removed 5 bases from V and 2 bases from J, with 21 bases in between. Germline CDR1 is SGHDN and CDR2 is FVKESK. The CDR3: CASSTLRGKGGNTEAFF. CDR3 nucleotides: TGTGCCAGCAGCACCCTTCGGGGGAAAGGGGGAAACACTGAAGCTTTCTTT.

This clonotype was recorded many times. The V gene is TRBV27, the J gene TRBJ1-3; TRBD1 agrees at 7 bases. This CDR3 is 16 amino acids long. Germline assignment: CDR1 MNHEY and CDR2 SMNVEV (reference sequence). V lost 2 bases and J lost 4; bases outside the gene matches: 8. CDR3 bases: TGTGCCAGCAGTTTACCCACAGGGGTGAGGGGAAACACCATATATTTT. Translation: CASSLPTGVRGNTIYF.

CDR3 residues: CASSDESGSRAFF. The CDR3 DNA sequence: TGTGCCAGCAGTGACGAGTCAGGAAGTCGCGCTTTCTTT. This sequence joins TRBV6-4 and TRBJ1-1; no definite D call. V dropped 2 bases and J dropped 11 bases, with 15 bases sitting between them. The CDR3 extends over 13 amino acids. Germline V gene lookup returns CDR1 MRHNA and CDR2 SNTAGT.

This chain links TRBV7-7 with TRBJ2-7; 11 positions match TRBD1. This CDR3 region has 18 residues. Germline loops: CDR1 SSHAT, CDR2 FNYEAQ (reference sequence). V was pared by 4 bases and J by 0 bases, with 11 bases of the junction left unmatched. CDR3 sequence reads: CASSCPGQGDPISYEQYF. DNA for the CDR3: TGTGCCAGCAGCTGTCCGGGACAGGGGGACCCCATCTCCTACGAGCAGTACTTC. The whole variable domain, remainder taken from reference TRBV7-7 and TRBJ2-7, is GAGVSQSPRYKVTKRGQDVTLRCDPISSHATLYWYQQALGQGPEFLTYFNYEAQPDKSGLPSDRFSAERPEGSISTLTIQRTEQRDSAMYRCASSCPGQGDPISYEQYFGPGTRLTVT.

The sample holds many counts of this clonotype. This sequence joins TRBV6-1 and TRBJ2-5; 12 nucleotides align to TRBD2. This CDR3 has 15 amino acids. V dropped 8 bases and J dropped 0; count of bases not matched to a gene: 4. Germline V gene data show CDR1 as MNHNS and CDR2 as SASEGT. This chain's CDR3 is CASSGLAGNQETQYF. As DNA, the CDR3 is TGTGCCAGCTCTGGACTAGCGGGGAACCAAGAGACCCAGTACTTC.

This clonotype was seen at least ten times. The rearrangement uses TRBV27 and TRBJ2-5; D not certain. Deletions cut 0 bases from V and 4 bases from J, with 9 bases between. Germline loops: CDR1 MNHEY, CDR2 SMNVEV (reference sequence). This CDR3 spans 14 amino acids. Here the CDR3 reads CASSLSVEGETQYF. The CDR3 DNA follows: TGTGCCAGCAGTTTATCTGTGGAAGGAGAGACCCAGTACTTC.

The chain combines TRBV5-4 with TRBJ2-6, with D possibly TRBD1 on 6 matching bases. Germline-derived CDR1 and CDR2 are SGHNT and YYREEE (reference sequence). The CDR3 sequence is 18 residues long. V lost 5 bases to trimming and J lost 1 base, with 19 bases between them. The CDR3 is CASRKGHPRSSGANVLTF. The CDR3 region has the DNA TGTGCCAGCAGGAAGGGACACCCTAGGTCATCTGGGGCCAACGTCCTGACTTTC.

CDR3 region: CASSIITDRRYNEQFF. The DNA of the CDR3 is TGTGCCAGTAGTATAATAACGGACAGGCGTTACAATGAGCAGTTCTTC. The chain couples TRBV19 to TRBJ2-1; TRBD1 matches at 7 bases. CDR1 is LNHDA and CDR2 is SQIVND in the germline V gene (reference sequence). The J segment lost 4 bases and the V segment lost 2 bases, leaving 8 bases of the junction unmatched. This CDR3 comprises 16 residues.

This clonotype showed up many times. The J gene is TRBJ2-7, the V gene TRBV5-6; the D gene is possibly TRBD2 (5 bases). Trimming removed 4 bases from V and 4 bases from J, with 15 bases in between. Germline CDR1 SGHDT, CDR2 YYEEEE. The CDR3 runs to 14 residues. The CDR3 nucleotides are TGTGCCAGCAGCCACCCCCCGAGGGATTACGAGCAGTACTTC. Translation gives CASSHPPRDYEQYF.

The V gene is TRBV5-1, the J gene TRBJ2-1; D is undetermined. The CDR3 spans 16 residues. Per germline, CDR1 SGHRS and CDR2 YFSETQ. V was pared by 4 bases and J by 0 bases, with 14 bases between. The CDR3 nucleotides read TGCGCCAGCAGCGAACGACACAAGAGCTCCTACAATGAGCAGTTCTTC. This codes for CASSERHKSSYNEQFF.

This clonotype was observed at least ten times. V and J are TRBV5-7 and TRBJ1-5; 8 bases are a match to TRBD1. Being an ORF, TRBV5-7 has a function that is uncertain. Trimming took 6 bases from V and 0 from J; bases not matched to a gene: 11. This CDR3 comprises 17 residues. The CDR3 is CASNLLDRGYSNQPQHF. The CDR3 bases are TGTGCCAGCAACCTTCTTGACAGGGGCTATAGCAATCAGCCCCAGCATTTT.